A single sample gave rise to the 17 T cell receptor beta chains below, sequenced in a study of CD8 T cells in ankylosing spondylitis. TCRdb ran MiXCR on the 5' RACE reads and lists one entry per CDR3 protein. This table has around 150,000 distinct CDR3 sequences, approximately 7.4% appearing once. Sequencing input: blood, either unsorted or a sorted T cell fraction (not recorded which). All receptors derive from a female donor with ankylosing spondylitis or in good health (not recorded which).

This clonotype was recorded many times. The rearrangement joins TRBV11-2 to TRBJ2-4, with 7 bases that match TRBD2. Losses at the gene ends were 5 bases for V and 15 bases for J; bases not matched to a gene: 13. Germline CDR1 reads SGHAT; CDR2 reads FQNNGV. The CDR3 loop spans 13 amino acids. In DNA, the CDR3 is TGTGCCAGCAGCCAAACTCGCAGCCCGGGAGGGTACTTC. Protein product: CASSQTRSPGGYF.

This clonotype has more than one count but fewer than ten. The rearrangement uses TRBV7-8 and TRBJ1-2; tentatively, D is TRBD1 (5 bases). The CDR3 is made up of 13 amino acids. The germline CDR1 and CDR2 sequences are SGHVS and FQNEAQ. With 5 bases removed from V and 4 bases from J, the gap between germline ends came to 11 bases. The CDR3 loop reads CASSGDRTYGYTF. DNA for the CDR3: TGTGCCAGCAGCGGAGACAGAACCTATGGCTACACCTTC.

This clonotype was detected ten times or more. This chain uses TRBV3-1 with TRBJ2-3, with D possibly called TRBD1 or TRBD2 (5 bases each). The CDR3 length is 13 residues. Germline V gene lookup returns CDR1 LGHDT and CDR2 YNNKEL (reference sequence). Trimming took 3 bases from V and 1 from J, leaving 5 bases between them. The CDR3 loop reads CASSQGGTDTQYF. The CDR3 nucleotides are TGTGCCAGCAGCCAGGGGGGCACAGATACGCAGTATTTT.

This clonotype was observed at least ten times. This chain uses TRBV11-1 with TRBJ2-3; D is possibly TRBD1 or TRBD2 (6 bases each). Germline CDR1 reads SGHAT; CDR2 reads FQDESV (reference sequence). The CDR3 totals 15 residues. Trimming took 8 bases from V and 0 from J, leaving 15 bases between them. The CDR3 sequence: CASAAGTTSTDTQYF. As DNA, the CDR3 is TGTGCCAGCGCGGCGGGGACAACTAGCACAGATACGCAGTATTTT.

This clonotype has at least ten counts. V is TRBV5-1 and J is TRBJ1-1; D is ambiguous. V was trimmed by 7 bases and J by 4 bases, leaving 20 bases between them. The CDR3 is 15 amino acids. Germline lookup yields CDR1 SGHRS and CDR2 YFSETQ. The CDR3 spells CASSSDGGRATEAFF. CDR3 bases: TGCGCCAGCTCCTCTGATGGAGGTCGGGCCACTGAAGCTTTCTTT. The variable domain in full, completed from reference TRBV5-1 and TRBJ1-1, reads KAGVTQTPRYLIKTRGQQVTLSCSPISGHRSVSWYQQTPGQGLQFLFEYFSETQRNKGNFPGRFSGRQFSNSRSEMNVSTLELGDSALYLCASSSDGGRATEAFFGQGTRLTVV.

V and J are TRBV25-1 and TRBJ1-6, with a possible D match to TRBD1 (6 bases). This CDR3 region has 14 residues. V lost 9 bases, J lost 5 bases, and 14 bases lay in between. Looked up from germline, CDR1 is MGHDK and CDR2 is SYGVNS. In DNA form, the CDR3 reads TGTGCCAGTGCGACAGGTGGGGATAATTCACCCCTCCACTTT. This sequence encodes CASATGGDNSPLHF.

This clonotype appeared a few times. The chain joins TRBV11-1 to TRBJ2-7; 9 positions match TRBD1. Germline CDR1 is SGHAT and CDR2 is FQDESV (reference sequence). V dropped 0 bases and J dropped 0; count of bases not matched to a gene: 9. The CDR3 totals 18 residues. CDR3 coding DNA: TGTGCCAGCAGCTTAGCCCGTACAGGGGGCAGAAGCTCCTACGAGCAGTACTTC. Encoded protein: CASSLARTGGRSSYEQYF.

This clonotype was observed at least ten times. J is TRBJ2-3 and V is TRBV25-1; unclear D gene. Trimming shortened V by 4 bases and J by 4 bases, and 6 bases separated the two germline ends. The CDR3 spans 12 residues. Germline V lookup: CDR1 MGHDK, CDR2 SYGVNS. The CDR3 is CASSGLSDTQYF. The CDR3 nucleotides read TGTGCCAGCAGTGGACTTTCAGATACGCAGTATTTT.

This clonotype was observed many times. The chain links TRBV28 to TRBJ2-5; 8 bases map to TRBD1. The CDR3 consists of 15 residues. Germline-derived CDR1 and CDR2 are MDHEN and SYDVKM. V lost 4 bases to trimming and J lost 4 bases; unmatched junction nucleotides: 8. CDR3 DNA sequence: TGTGCCAGCAGTTCAGGGGGCACGGGATTAGAGACCCAGTACTTC. Amino acids: CASSSGGTGLETQYF.

As regards this clonotype: One base away lies a much larger clone, so this may be a sequencing read error. The CDR3 ends on some other residue instead of the conserved phenylalanine or tryptophan, so this is likely a read error. The rearrangement links TRBV2 to TRBJ2-7; D is perhaps TRBD2 (6 bases). This CDR3 region has 15 residues. Trimming took off 10 bases at V and 3 bases at J, with 22 bases between the two ends. Germline CDR1 SNHLY, CDR2 FYNNEI. CDR3 bases: TGTGCCACCTCCGGAGGGATCGGAGCTGGCTACGAGCAGTACTCC. As protein: CATSGGIGAGYEQYS.

This clonotype showed up many times. The chain joins TRBV5-1 to TRBJ1-1, with TRBD1 as a possible D gene (6 bases). Germline V gene sequence: CDR1 SGHRS, CDR2 YFSETQ. The CDR3 is 14 residues long. V lost 4 bases to trimming and J lost 4 bases, with 14 bases between them. For the CDR3, the DNA is TGCGCCAGCAGCCAAAGGGGGGCTCCCACTGAAGCTTTCTTT. As protein: CASSQRGAPTEAFF. Full variable domain (rest looked up from reference TRBV5-1 and TRBJ1-1): KAGVTQTPRYLIKTRGQQVTLSCSPISGHRSVSWYQQTPGQGLQFLFEYFSETQRNKGNFPGRFSGRQFSNSRSEMNVSTLELGDSALYLCASSQRGAPTEAFFGQGTRLTVV.

This clonotype has a count of ten or more. The chain recombines TRBV7-9 with TRBJ1-6; D gene ambiguous. With 1 base removed from V and 7 bases from J, the gap between germline ends came to 8 bases. Germline V gives CDR1 SEHNR, CDR2 FQNEAQ (reference sequence). The CDR3 has 14 residues. CDR3 sequence: CASSLGESNSPLHF. In nucleotides, the CDR3 is TGTGCCAGCAGCTTAGGGGAATCCAATTCACCCCTCCACTTT.

This clonotype has ten or more counts. The chain combines TRBV20-1 with TRBJ1-2; 10 bases agree with TRBD1. The trim removed 5 bases at V and 0 bases at J, leaving 3 bases unmatched. Germline V CDR1 and CDR2: DFQATT, SNEGSKA (reference sequence). The CDR3 sequence is 14 residues long. Here the CDR3 DNA reads TGCAGTGCTGGGACAGGGGCTGCTAACTATGGCTACACCTTC. Its translation: CSAGTGAANYGYTF.

This clonotype came up many times. The chain carries TRBV12-3 or TRBV12-4 and TRBJ2-3; D not certain. The CDR3 runs 15 residues. The germline V and J ends were trimmed by 3 bases and 0 bases, with 10 bases remaining between them. CDR3: CASSFKGVSTDTQYF. Written as DNA, the CDR3 is TGTGCCAGCAGTTTTAAGGGTGTTAGCACAGATACGCAGTATTTT.

This clonotype has at least ten counts. The gene calls are TRBV5-1 and TRBJ2-1; D call uncertain. CDR1 and CDR2 (germline): SGHRS, YFSETQ. This CDR3 has 15 amino acids. V lost 4 bases and J lost 3, with 14 bases in between. DNA for the CDR3: TGCGCCAGCAGCCTGTCGGACCCTTTCTACAATGAGCAGTTCTTC. Its protein is CASSLSDPFYNEQFF.

In its sample, this clonotype was seen many times. The chain joins TRBV5-1 to TRBJ2-1; the D gene is possibly TRBD2 (5 bases). Germline CDR1 and CDR2: SGHRS and YFSETQ. Trimming took 4 bases from V and 3 from J, leaving 11 bases between them. The CDR3 spans 14 residues. The CDR3, as DNA: TGCGCCAGCAGCCCAGAACTAGACTACAATGAGCAGTTCTTC. As protein: CASSPELDYNEQFF. Together with reference TRBV5-1 and TRBJ2-1, the CDR3 gives the full variable domain: KAGVTQTPRYLIKTRGQQVTLSCSPISGHRSVSWYQQTPGQGLQFLFEYFSETQRNKGNFPGRFSGRQFSNSRSEMNVSTLELGDSALYLCASSPELDYNEQFFGPGTRLTVL.

This clonotype was detected ten times or more. The V and J genes are TRBV10-3 and TRBJ2-3, with TRBD2 matching over 9 bases. CDR3 size: 14 residues. The ends lost 6 bases at V and 3 bases at J; junction bases unmatched: 4. Germline assignment: CDR1 ENHRY and CDR2 SYGVKD. CDR3 in amino acids: CAIREGLATDTQYF. CDR3 bases: TGTGCCATCAGGGAGGGACTAGCTACAGATACGCAGTATTTT.